This record looks at one TCR beta chain sequence and its context. The antigen remains unidentified. The data stem from a study of identifying expanded T cells in peripheral blood. TCRdb's copy holds only in-frame clones and misses some; the assay was immunoSEQ multiplex PCR. This table holds 75,000 to 90,000 clones, almost 85% found once. Findings and limits, study-wide: Across healthy donors, higher total template counts meant significantly greater approximately two-week count variance.

The sequence derives from a person between 18 and 75 years old in good health. Sequencing was carried out using blood.

The CDR3 DNA reads as TGTGCCAGCAGCTGGGACAGCCGGATTACTGGAAACACCATATATTTT. It codes for CASSWDSRITGNTIYF. The chain is built from TRBV7-9 and TRBJ1-3; 7 bases fit TRBD1. The junction had 8 bases not matched to a gene; V was cut back by 4 bases and J by 2 bases. CDR1 is SEHNR, CDR2 FQNEAQ, per germline (reference sequence). The CDR3 is made up of 16 amino acids.